Listed here are 28 T cell receptor beta chains from one sample, sequenced in a study of CD8 T cells in ankylosing spondylitis (TCRdb year 2017). The library relied on 5' RACE. Sequenced using an Illumina HiSeq 2500. In TCRdb, the public reads were trimmed at Q25 with fastp and aligned with MiXCR, with productive beta chains retained. Identical CDR3 protein sequences are pooled into one entry, listed with their most common genes and DNA. The sample data list about 320,000 distinct CDR3 sequences, and about 9.9% of these were observed just once. The ten largest clones add up to roughly 9% of the sample. The sample taken for sequencing was blood, either unsorted or a sorted T cell fraction (not recorded which). All receptors derive from a female donor with ankylosing spondylitis or in good health (not recorded which).

This clonotype was seen a handful of times. V usage is TRBV5-1 and J usage is TRBJ2-3; 8 bases are a match to TRBD2. The CDR3 is 15 amino acids. Germline V gene sequence: CDR1 SGHRS, CDR2 YFSETQ. The J segment lost 6 bases and the V segment lost 5 bases, leaving 11 bases of the junction unmatched. This chain's CDR3 is CASSLSVGGGDTQYF. In DNA form, the CDR3 reads TGCGCCAGCAGTTTGTCAGTCGGGGGGGGCGATACGCAGTATTTT.

This clonotype was recorded many times. The V call is TRBV29-1, the J call TRBJ2-5; TRBD1 is a possible D gene (6 bases). Germline lookup yields CDR1 SQVTM and CDR2 ANQGSEA. The ends were cut back, 3 bases at V and 4 bases at J, with 12 bases in the middle. This CDR3 has 13 residues. The CDR3 spells CSVDTGMRETQYF. CDR3 sequence (DNA): TGCAGCGTTGATACAGGGATGCGAGAGACCCAGTACTTC.

This clonotype was seen at least ten times. The chain recombines TRBV7-7 with TRBJ2-1, with 10 bases lining up with TRBD2. This CDR3 has 15 residues. The V gene's germline CDR1 is SSHAT and CDR2 FNYEAQ (reference sequence). Germline trimming cut 1 base from V and 9 bases from J; bases unmatched to any gene: 6. This CDR3 reads CASSLGLAGDGEQFF. CDR3 DNA: TGTGCCAGCAGCTTAGGGCTAGCGGGAGACGGTGAGCAGTTCTTC.

This clonotype was seen ten or more times. The chain couples TRBV7-9 to TRBJ2-7; 10 bases align to TRBD1. This CDR3 region has 12 residues. Germline CDR1 and CDR2: SEHNR and FQNEAQ (reference sequence). The J segment lost 2 bases and the V segment lost 8 bases, leaving 0 bases of the junction unmatched. CDR3 protein: CASGQGAYEQYF. Written as DNA, the CDR3 is TGTGCCAGCGGACAGGGGGCCTACGAGCAGTACTTC.

This clonotype was counted ten times or more. The gene calls are TRBV29-1 and TRBJ2-5; 8 bases match TRBD2. Germline CDR1 SQVTM, CDR2 ANQGSEA. J lost 2 bases, V lost 1 base, and 12 bases had no gene match. The CDR3 runs to 17 residues. In DNA, the CDR3 is TGCAGCGTTGAAGGTACAGCAACTAGCGGCACTCAAGAGACCCAGTACTTC. It is translated as CSVEGTATSGTQETQYF.

Many counts were recorded for this clonotype. The V gene is TRBV10-3, the J gene TRBJ2-2, with 7 bases aligning to TRBD2. V gave up 8 bases and J gave up 1 base; unmatched junction bases: 13. Germline V gene sequence: CDR1 ENHRY, CDR2 SYGVKD. CDR3 size: 17 residues. The CDR3 spells CAIGRRGAGLNTGELFF. DNA for the CDR3: TGTGCCATCGGGCGTAGGGGAGCGGGATTGAACACCGGGGAGCTGTTTTTT.

This rearrangement joins TRBV12-3 or TRBV12-4 to TRBJ1-3; no clear D. V was shortened by 2 bases and J by 3 bases, with 11 bases between the two germline ends. This CDR3 has 15 amino acids. The CDR3 reads CASSLTAGIGNTIYF. DNA of the CDR3: TGTGCCAGCAGTTTAACGGCGGGGATTGGAAACACCATATATTTT.

This clonotype was counted only a few times. The chain has TRBV27 and TRBJ1-1; 9 positions agree with TRBD1. After removal of 9 bases from V and 5 bases from J, the junction contained 7 bases not matched to a gene. Germline-derived CDR1 and CDR2 are MNHEY and SMNVEV (reference sequence). The CDR3 has 13 amino acids. In nucleotides, the CDR3 is TGTGCCAGTCATACAGGGGGCTTAACTGAAGCTTTCTTT. This sequence encodes CASHTGGLTEAFF.

Many counts were recorded for this clonotype. The chain joins TRBV5-1 to TRBJ1-1; D ambiguous. Trimming took 0 bases from V and 8 from J, leaving 5 bases between them. CDR1 and CDR2 (germline): SGHRS, YFSETQ. The CDR3 is made up of 11 amino acids. The CDR3 reads CASSLEQEAFF. For the CDR3, the DNA is TGCGCCAGCAGCTTGGAACAGGAAGCTTTCTTT.

This clonotype was seen at least ten times. This chain uses TRBV27 with TRBJ2-5; weak D call: TRBD2 (5 bases). With 0 bases removed from V and 3 bases from J, the gap between germline ends came to 8 bases. Germline CDR1 is MNHEY and CDR2 is SMNVEV (reference sequence). The CDR3 is made up of 14 amino acids. In nucleotides, the CDR3 is TGTGCCAGCAGTTTATCGGGAGCGGAAGAGACCCAGTACTTC. Translated, it gives CASSLSGAEETQYF.

This clonotype was counted many times. J is TRBJ1-1 and V is TRBV28; 9 nucleotides align to TRBD1. Germline V lookup: CDR1 MDHEN, CDR2 SYDVKM. J gave up 4 bases and V 8 bases, and 5 bases lay outside the gene matches. The CDR3 runs to 13 residues. CDR3 protein: CASHLQGATEAFF. The CDR3 nucleotides are TGTGCCAGCCACCTACAGGGGGCCACTGAAGCTTTCTTT.

This clonotype was counted ten times or more. V is TRBV5-1 and J is TRBJ2-7; no reliable D call. Deletions cut 0 bases from V and 0 bases from J, with 7 bases between. The germline gives CDR1 SGHRS, CDR2 YFSETQ. The CDR3 extends over 14 amino acids. CDR3 sequence (DNA): TGCGCCAGCAGCTTGGGGGGAAACTCCTACGAGCAGTACTTC. Translation gives CASSLGGNSYEQYF. Drawing the rest from reference TRBV5-1 and TRBJ2-7, the complete variable domain is KAGVTQTPRYLIKTRGQQVTLSCSPISGHRSVSWYQQTPGQGLQFLFEYFSETQRNKGNFPGRFSGRQFSNSRSEMNVSTLELGDSALYLCASSLGGNSYEQYFGPGTRLTVT.

Many counts were recorded for this clonotype. The chain recombines TRBV7-2 with TRBJ1-3; D perhaps matches TRBD1 (5 bases). The CDR3 contains 16 residues. Germline V gene sequence: CDR1 SGHTA, CDR2 FQGNSA. V shed 2 bases and J shed 6 bases, with 17 bases lying between them. The CDR3 region is CASSLSSTEIPNTIYF. Here the CDR3 DNA reads TGTGCCAGCAGCTTAAGTTCGACAGAAATACCAAACACCATATATTTT.

This clonotype occurred many times. The genes are TRBV10-1 and TRBJ2-1, with 7 nucleotides matching TRBD2. This CDR3 is built from 15 residues. Germline CDR1 WNHNN, CDR2 SYGVQD (reference sequence). Trimming removed 6 bases from V and 2 bases from J; junction bases left unmatched: 7. The chain's CDR3 is CASSAPGTTYNEQFF. For the CDR3, the DNA is TGCGCCAGCAGCGCACCCGGGACTACCTACAATGAGCAGTTCTTC.

This clonotype was recorded at least ten times. The gene calls are TRBV5-6 and TRBJ1-1; possibly TRBD1 for D (5 bases). V lost 4 bases and J 5 bases, leaving 12 bases between the germline ends. There are 13 residues in the CDR3. Germline V gene data show CDR1 as SGHDT and CDR2 as YYEEEE. The CDR3 DNA is TGTGCCAGCAGCACCTGGGGGGGTACTGAAGCTTTCTTT. Protein: CASSTWGGTEAFF.

At least ten counts were recorded for this clonotype. This sequence joins TRBV5-1 and TRBJ1-5; 9 bases fit TRBD1. In germline, CDR1 is SGHRS, CDR2 YFSETQ. Trimming removed 0 bases from V and 6 bases from J; junction bases left unmatched: 7. The CDR3 is made up of 16 amino acids. CDR3 in DNA: TGCGCCAGCAGCTTGGAACCGGGACAGGGAAGTCAGCCCCAGCATTTT. It yields the protein CASSLEPGQGSQPQHF.

There are many counts of this clonotype. The V call is TRBV6-1, the J call TRBJ2-5; 8 bases match TRBD2. The J segment lost 2 bases and the V segment lost 7 bases, leaving 12 bases of the junction unmatched. Germline V lookup: CDR1 MNHNS, CDR2 SASEGT. There are 16 residues in the CDR3. The CDR3: CASTHLAGGLQETQYF. CDR3 nucleotides: TGTGCCAGCACCCACTTGGCGGGGGGATTGCAAGAGACCCAGTACTTC.

This clonotype was seen repeatedly, ten times or more. This chain links TRBV29-1 with TRBJ2-7; D gene unclear. V was shortened by 4 bases and J by 1 base, with 11 bases between the two germline ends. This CDR3 has 13 residues. Germline CDR1 and CDR2: SQVTM and ANQGSEA. This CDR3 is CSVVQGPSYEQYF. The CDR3 region has the DNA TGCAGCGTTGTGCAAGGGCCTTCCTACGAGCAGTACTTC.

The chain is built from TRBV6-4 and TRBJ2-5; the match to TRBD2 covers 13 bases. J was trimmed by 1 base and V by 6 bases; bases with no gene match: 2. The CDR3 covers 15 residues. Germline V gene sequence: CDR1 MRHNA, CDR2 SNTAGT. CDR3 region: CASSGTSGAQETQYF. The DNA for the CDR3 is TGTGCCAGCAGCGGGACTAGCGGGGCCCAAGAGACCCAGTACTTC.

In this sample, this clonotype turned up many times. This CDR3 is CATSSGAGGRYSNQPQHF. The DNA for the CDR3 is TGTGCCACCAGCAGTGGGGCAGGAGGAAGGTATAGCAATCAGCCCCAGCATTTT. This rearrangement joins TRBV15 to TRBJ1-5, with D maybe TRBD1 (5 bases). This CDR3 comprises 18 residues. V lost 3 bases and J 0 bases, leaving 18 bases between the germline ends. Germline V gene sequence: CDR1 LNHNV, CDR2 YYDKDF (reference sequence).

This clonotype was recorded many times. The V call is TRBV4-1, the J call TRBJ1-2; the D is unclear. The V end lost 0 bases, the J end lost 5 bases, and 13 bases lay between the germline ends. Germline lookup yields CDR1 MGHRA and CDR2 YSYEKL. CDR3 length: 15 amino acids. The chain's CDR3 is CASSQEQVLKYGYTF. CDR3 nucleotide sequence: TGCGCCAGCAGCCAAGAGCAGGTGCTTAAGTATGGCTACACCTTC.

There are many counts of this clonotype. V usage is TRBV6-5 and J usage is TRBJ1-5; D ambiguous. Trimming took off 0 bases at V and 7 bases at J, with 10 bases between the two ends. This CDR3 is built from 14 residues. Germline V gene data show CDR1 as MNHEY and CDR2 as SVGAGI. The CDR3 DNA is TGTGCCAGCAGTTACTCGGGGATGGGACAGCCCCAGCATTTT. Translated: CASSYSGMGQPQHF.

This clonotype was counted only a few times. The genes are TRBV5-5 and TRBJ1-2; no definite D call. The CDR3 runs 15 residues. V lost 2 bases, J lost 4 bases, and 15 bases lay in between. Germline CDR1 SGHKS, CDR2 YYEKEE (reference sequence). In DNA form, the CDR3 reads TGTGCCAGCAGCTTCGGATTTGAAGGCAGCTATGGCTACACCTTC. This sequence encodes CASSFGFEGSYGYTF. Based on the CDR3 plus reference TRBV5-5 and TRBJ1-2, the full variable domain is DAGVTQSPTHLIKTRGQQVTLRCSPISGHKSVSWYQQVLGQGPQFIFQYYEKEERGRGNFPDRFSARQFPNYSSELNVNALLLGDSALYLCASSFGFEGSYGYTFGSGTRLTVV.

J is TRBJ2-7 and V is TRBV4-2, with 7 bases aligning to TRBD1. CDR3 length: 15 amino acids. Germline loops: CDR1 LGHNA, CDR2 YNFKEQ. Losses at the gene ends were 0 bases for V and 1 base for J; bases not matched to a gene: 3. CDR3 DNA sequence: TGTGCCAGCAGCCAAGACGAGGGGGCATCCTACGAGCAGTACTTC. This encodes CASSQDEGASYEQYF.

For the CDR3, the DNA is TGTGCCAGCAGACTTACAGGAGGGGAGACCCAGTACTTC. It is translated as CASRLTGGETQYF. This chain connects TRBV5-5 to TRBJ2-5, with TRBD2 as a possible D gene (6 bases). V was pared by 5 bases and J by 5 bases, with 13 bases between. From germline, CDR1 is SGHKS and CDR2 YYEKEE (reference sequence). The CDR3 is 13 residues long.

The chain joins TRBV5-5 to TRBJ2-1; 8 bases align to TRBD2. This CDR3 is built from 14 residues. The V gene end was trimmed by 2 bases and the J gene end by 5 bases; junction bases not matched to a gene: 3. CDR1 is SGHKS and CDR2 is YYEKEE in the germline V gene (reference sequence). CDR3: CASSFSGGDNEQFF. CDR3 coding DNA: TGTGCCAGCAGCTTTTCCGGGGGGGACAATGAGCAGTTCTTC.

This clonotype was recorded a few times. The CDR3 DNA reads TGTGCCAGCAGCTCGGACGGACGAAGTATCACTGAAGCTTTCTTT. Translated: CASSSDGRSITEAFF. The V and J genes are TRBV5-5 and TRBJ1-1, with D unclear. Germline V CDR1 and CDR2: SGHKS, YYEKEE (reference sequence). This CDR3 region has 15 residues. The V and J ends lost 3 bases and 4 bases respectively, with 16 bases between them. Complete variable domain (other parts from reference TRBV5-5 and TRBJ1-1): DAGVTQSPTHLIKTRGQQVTLRCSPISGHKSVSWYQQVLGQGPQFIFQYYEKEERGRGNFPDRFSARQFPNYSSELNVNALLLGDSALYLCASSSDGRSITEAFFGQGTRLTVV.

Ten or more counts support this clonotype. The J gene is TRBJ1-5, the V gene TRBV20-1; a possible D gene is TRBD1 (5 bases). The V and J ends lost 2 bases and 13 bases respectively, with 21 bases between them. Germline V gives CDR1 DFQATT, CDR2 SNEGSKA (reference sequence). The CDR3 extends over 14 amino acids. The CDR3 region has the DNA TGCAGTGCTAGAACGGGGTGGGACGTATTCCTACAGCATTTT. Translation: CSARTGWDVFLQHF.